Listed below are T cell receptor beta chains from one sample, sequenced in a study of identical twins. TCRdb reprocessed the 5' RACE reads via MiXCR and lists one record per CDR3 protein. This table has 450,000 or so distinct CDR3 sequences, approximately 15% appearing once. These data also formed part of another study, on yellow fever vaccine responses in identical twins.

Material for sequencing was CD4+ T cells sorted from blood. These receptors originate from a woman between 18 and 30 years old in good health. CDR3s include the opening cysteine and the closing phenylalanine or tryptophan. Fields, in order: J gene, D gene, clone size, CDR3 length, V gene, CDR3 protein, CDR3 DNA. D genes are given only for firm matches. Size tells how often a clone was seen (once, few, many) or the class of an expanded clone, and some rows leave it out.

>TRBJ2-2|TRBD2|few|16|TRBV7-9
CASSPPGLGPTGELFF
TGTGCCAGCAGCCCCCCGGGACTAGGTCCCACCGGGGAGCTGTTTTTT
>TRBJ2-6|NA|few|15|TRBV18
CASSPPLAGANVLTF
TGTGCCAGCTCACCACCGTTGGCTGGGGCCAACGTCCTGACTTTC
>TRBJ1-5|NA|few|14|TRBV2
CASTPGISNQPQHF
TGTGCCAGCACCCCGGGGATTAGCAATCAGCCCCAGCATTTT
>TRBJ2-5|TRBD2|NA|17|TRBV7-9
CASSRYQGLAVQETQYF
TGTGCCAGCAGCCGGTATCAGGGACTAGCGGTCCAAGAGACCCAGTACTTC
>TRBJ2-7|TRBD2|many|16|TRBV20-1
CRTQVKRTREDYEQYF
TGCAGAACCCAAGTTAAGAGGACGCGGGAGGACTACGAGCAGTACTTC
>TRBJ2-7|NA|NA|13|TRBV7-2
CASSLVVRYEQYF
TGTGCCAGCAGCTTAGTAGTACGGTACGAGCAGTACTTC
>TRBJ2-1|TRBD1|NA|15|TRBV3-1
CASSPRDRGPNEQFF
TGTGCCAGCAGCCCCCGGGACAGGGGGCCGAATGAGCAGTTCTTC
>TRBJ2-3|NA|NA|15|TRBV7-9
CASSSRDLHTDTQYF
TGTGCCAGCAGCTCCAGGGACCTTCATACAGATACGCAGTATTTT
>TRBJ1-1|NA|few|13|TRBV2
CASSGEAGTEAFF
TGTGCCAGCAGTGGAGAGGCAGGGACTGAAGCTTTCTTT
>TRBJ2-7|TRBD2|NA|16|TRBV6-2/TRBV6-3
CASSYTTSGPSYEQYF
TGTGCCAGCAGTTACACGACTAGCGGGCCTTCCTACGAGCAGTACTTC
>TRBJ1-4|NA|few|17|TRBV24-1
CATSDSTGPGKGEKLFF
TGTGCCACCAGTGACTCTACCGGACCCGGGAAGGGTGAAAAACTGTTTTTT
>TRBJ2-7|TRBD1|NA|13|TRBV30
CAWSRGQGIEQYF
TGTGCCTGGAGTAGGGGACAGGGGATCGAGCAGTACTTC
>TRBJ1-4|NA|few|13|TRBV6-6
CASSLRRSGKLFF
TGTGCCAGCAGCCTAAGGAGGTCTGGAAAACTGTTTTTT
>TRBJ2-5|NA|once|12|TRBV29-1
CSVTRAWETQYF
TGCAGCGTTACCCGGGCCTGGGAGACCCAGTACTTC
>TRBJ2-3|TRBD2|NA|19|TRBV6-5
CASSYTKPGLAGGGGTQYF
TGTGCCAGCAGTTACACGAAACCGGGACTAGCGGGAGGGGGGGGGACGCAGTATTTT
>TRBJ1-4|TRBD1|NA|14|TRBV7-7
CASSPDRESEKLFF
TGTGCTAGCAGCCCCGACAGGGAAAGCGAAAAACTGTTTTTT